This entry features one TCR beta chain sequence. This clone's antigen is unknown. Within one base of it there is no much larger clone, and no base qualities were kept. CDR1 and CDR2 are read off the germline V gene as SQVTM and ANQGSEA. From V the trimming removes 4 bases and from J it removes 5 bases, while the gene matches leave 6 bases of the junction unaccounted for. Spanning cysteine to phenylalanine, the CDR3 consists of 14 amino acids. Only CDR3 DNA is held: 42 bases, read in frame from base 1. Collaborating institutions collected whole blood in K2EDTA tubes following their own protocols. For TCRbeta analysis, collaborator samples were shipped as frozen whole blood, as isolated PBMCs, or as DNA extracted from either sample type. The immunoSEQ Assay, a bias-controlled multiplex PCR, was used to amplify TCRbeta CDR3 regions from genomic DNA. The paper's data handling went like this. Nucleated cell counts per sample were estimated from amplification of reference gene primers within the assay. Sequence reads were collapsed and filtered to measure the absolute abundance of every unique TCRbeta CDR3 rearrangement. For each sample, productive Simpson clonality was calculated as the square root of Simpson's diversity index over productive rearrangements. In its TCRdb copy, this immuneACCESS table keeps in-frame sequences only and misses some clones. Where compared with another copy, unresolved V genes explain less than half of these, and the others have no known cause. The V and J calls and the clone size are those of that table, but D and trimming were determined from the DNA. The sample table holds approximately 80,000 clones, of which 88% were seen once. Less than 45% of the sample is held by the ten biggest clonotypes.

The data were obtained in a study of blood T cell repertoires in COVID-19 (dated by TCRdb to about 2020). Describing the broader study: The collaborator samples originated in the United States, Italy and Spain and spanned the acute and convalescent phases of COVID-19. The material from the prospective study consisted of cDNA or gDNA derived from T cells, B-cell-depleted T cells, or PBMCs. Subjects who had been exposed to COVID-19, were actively infected with it, or had recovered from it provided the deeply sampled blood TCRbeta repertoires that made up the dataset. The repertoires were made available in a free public database intended to serve as a resource for research on the immune response to SARS-CoV-2. The samples were drawn from the first 160 participants of the ongoing ImmuneRACE study and from more than 1,000 subjects provided by 6 global collaborators. A de-identified subject ID, COVID-19 status, age in years and sex were almost always included in the sample metadata. Where available, HLA class I and class II types were taken from metadata supplied by the sample provider and were not determined by assay-based typing. Study-wide findings and limitations: The quantity of clinical and demographic metadata differed by source and by participant and was supplied without curation.

This TCR came from a human donor in a cohort sampled during active COVID-19. Recombination linked TRBV29-1 to TRBJ2-1; the central 9 bases match TRBD2. The sequencing input was peripheral blood. CDR3 protein: CSVVISGRNNEQFF. At the DNA level, the sequence is TGCAGCGTTGTAATTAGCGGGAGAAACAATGAGCAGTTCTTC.